This T cell receptor (beta chain) was obtained from a study of blood T cell repertoires in COVID-19. Study context: There were acute and convalescent COVID-19 samples, and they came from the United States, Italy and Spain.

This clone appeared a single time. Clones were sequenced by immunoSEQ multiplex PCR, and TCRdb holds only the in-frame ones, with some missing. The sample lists roughly 30,000 clones; around nine tenths were seen once. Germline V gene data show CDR1 as MDHEN and CDR2 as SYDVKM. J was trimmed by 15 bases and V by 3 bases; bases with no gene match: 7. There are 14 residues in the CDR3. The chain uses TRBV28 and TRBJ2-1; 14 bases line up with TRBD2. Specimen: peripheral blood. This TCR derives from a man between 65 and 85 years old with acute or convalescent COVID-19. The CDR3 nucleotides are TGTGCCAGCAGTTTGGGGACTAGCGGGAGTAATTGGTTCTTC. This sequence encodes CASSLGTSGSNWFF.